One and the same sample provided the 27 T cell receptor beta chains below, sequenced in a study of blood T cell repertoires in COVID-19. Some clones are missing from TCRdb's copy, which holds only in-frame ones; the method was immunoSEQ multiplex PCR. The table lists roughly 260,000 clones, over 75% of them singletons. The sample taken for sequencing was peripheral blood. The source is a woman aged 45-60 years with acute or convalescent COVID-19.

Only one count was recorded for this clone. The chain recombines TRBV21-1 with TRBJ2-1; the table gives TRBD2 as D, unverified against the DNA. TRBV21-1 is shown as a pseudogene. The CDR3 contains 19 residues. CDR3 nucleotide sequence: TGTGCCAGCAACGGACTAGCGGGCCGGTGGGGGGATGCCTACAATGAGCAGTTCTTC. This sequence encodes CASNGLAGRWGDAYNEQFF.

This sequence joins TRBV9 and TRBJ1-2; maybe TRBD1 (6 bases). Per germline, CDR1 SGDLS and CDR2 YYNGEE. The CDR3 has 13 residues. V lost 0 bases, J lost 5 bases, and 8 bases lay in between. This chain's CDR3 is CASSVEQGYGYTF. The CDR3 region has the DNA TGTGCCAGCAGCGTAGAACAGGGTTATGGCTACACCTTC.

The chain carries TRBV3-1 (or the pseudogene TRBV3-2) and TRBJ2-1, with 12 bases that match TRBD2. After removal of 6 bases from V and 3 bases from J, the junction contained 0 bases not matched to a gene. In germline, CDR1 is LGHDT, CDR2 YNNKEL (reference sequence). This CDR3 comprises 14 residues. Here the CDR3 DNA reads TGTGCCAGCAGGACTAGCGGGAGCTACAATGAGCAGTTCTTC. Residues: CASRTSGSYNEQFF.

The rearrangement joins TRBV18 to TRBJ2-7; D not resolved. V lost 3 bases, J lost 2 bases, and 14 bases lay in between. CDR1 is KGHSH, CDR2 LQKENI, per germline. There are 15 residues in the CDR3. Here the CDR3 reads CASSPASPIPYEQYF. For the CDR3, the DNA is TGTGCCAGCTCACCCGCCAGTCCCATCCCCTACGAGCAGTACTTC.

CDR3 nucleotides: TGTGCCAGTAGTGCCATTCCAGGGGACACTGAAGCTTTCTTT. Encoded protein: CASSAIPGDTEAFF. This chain uses TRBV19 with TRBJ1-1; D perhaps matches TRBD1 (6 bases). CDR3 length: 14 residues. Per the germline V gene, CDR1 is LNHDA and CDR2 is SQIVND (reference sequence). V shed 5 bases and J shed 3 bases, with 13 bases lying between them. Complete variable domain (other parts from reference TRBV19 and TRBJ1-1): DGGITQSPKYLFRKEGQNVTLSCEQNLNHDAMYWYRQDPGQGLRLIYYSQIVNDFQKGDIAEGYSVSREKKESFPLTVTSAQKNPTAFYLCASSAIPGDTEAFFGQGTRLTVV.

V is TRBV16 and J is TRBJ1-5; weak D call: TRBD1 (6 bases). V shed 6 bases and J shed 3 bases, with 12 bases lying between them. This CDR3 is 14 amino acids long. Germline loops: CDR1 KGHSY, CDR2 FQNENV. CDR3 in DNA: TGTGCCAGCAGTCAAACAGGGCTCAATCAGCCCCAGCATTTT. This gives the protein CASSQTGLNQPQHF.

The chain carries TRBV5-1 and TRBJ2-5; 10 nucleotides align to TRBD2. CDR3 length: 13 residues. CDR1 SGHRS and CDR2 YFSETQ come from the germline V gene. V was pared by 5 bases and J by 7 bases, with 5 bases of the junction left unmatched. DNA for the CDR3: TGCGCCAGCAGTGAAGCGGGAGGGCGGACCCAGTACTTC. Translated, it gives CASSEAGGRTQYF.

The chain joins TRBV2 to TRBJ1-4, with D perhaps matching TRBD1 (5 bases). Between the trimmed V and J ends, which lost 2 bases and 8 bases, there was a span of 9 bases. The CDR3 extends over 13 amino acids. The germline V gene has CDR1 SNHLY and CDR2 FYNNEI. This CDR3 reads CASSEQGKEKLFF. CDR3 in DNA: TGTGCCAGCAGTGAACAGGGCAAGGAAAAACTGTTTTTT.

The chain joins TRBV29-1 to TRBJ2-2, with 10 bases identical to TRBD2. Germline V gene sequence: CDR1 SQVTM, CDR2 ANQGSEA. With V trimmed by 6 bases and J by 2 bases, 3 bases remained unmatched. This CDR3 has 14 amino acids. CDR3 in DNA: TGCAGCGTCCCTAGCGGGAGTAACACCGGGGAGCTGTTTTTT. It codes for CSVPSGSNTGELFF.

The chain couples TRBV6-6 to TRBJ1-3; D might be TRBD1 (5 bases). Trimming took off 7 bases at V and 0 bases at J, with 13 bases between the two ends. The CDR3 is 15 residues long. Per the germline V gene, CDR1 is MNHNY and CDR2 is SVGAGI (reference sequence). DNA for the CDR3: TGTGCCAGCAATCGGGGACTTCCCTCTGGAAACACCATATATTTT. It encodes CASNRGLPSGNTIYF.

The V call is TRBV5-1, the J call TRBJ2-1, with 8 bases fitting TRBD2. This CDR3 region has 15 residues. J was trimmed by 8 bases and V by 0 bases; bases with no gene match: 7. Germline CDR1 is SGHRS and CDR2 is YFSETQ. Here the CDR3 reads CASSLDREGRDEQFF. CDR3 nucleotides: TGCGCCAGCAGCTTGGACCGGGAGGGCCGCGATGAGCAGTTCTTC.

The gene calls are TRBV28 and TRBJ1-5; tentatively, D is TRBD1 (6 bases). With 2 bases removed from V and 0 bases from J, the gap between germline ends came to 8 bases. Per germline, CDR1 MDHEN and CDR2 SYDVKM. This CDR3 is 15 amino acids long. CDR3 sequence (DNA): TGTGCCAGCAGTTTAACAGGGAATAGCAATCAGCCCCAGCATTTT. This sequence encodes CASSLTGNSNQPQHF.

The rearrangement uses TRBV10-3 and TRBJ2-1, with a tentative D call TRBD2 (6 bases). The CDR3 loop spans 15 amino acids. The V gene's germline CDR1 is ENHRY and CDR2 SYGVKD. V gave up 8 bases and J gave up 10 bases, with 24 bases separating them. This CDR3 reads CAISPPGVAFREQFF. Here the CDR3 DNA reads TGTGCCATCTCCCCGCCGGGGGTTGCTTTTCGGGAGCAGTTCTTC.

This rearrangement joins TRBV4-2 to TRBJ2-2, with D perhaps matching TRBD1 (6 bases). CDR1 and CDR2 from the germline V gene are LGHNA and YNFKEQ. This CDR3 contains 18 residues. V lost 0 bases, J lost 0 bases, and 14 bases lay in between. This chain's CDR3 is CASSQEDRRTANTGELFF. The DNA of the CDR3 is TGTGCCAGCAGCCAAGAGGATCGACGGACAGCGAACACCGGGGAGCTGTTTTTT.

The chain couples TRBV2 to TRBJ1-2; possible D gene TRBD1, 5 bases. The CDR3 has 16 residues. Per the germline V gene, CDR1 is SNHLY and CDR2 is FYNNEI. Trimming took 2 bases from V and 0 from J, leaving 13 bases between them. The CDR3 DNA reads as TGTGCCAGCAGTGAAAGGGGCCAGGATGCTAACTATGGCTACACCTTC. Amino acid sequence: CASSERGQDANYGYTF.

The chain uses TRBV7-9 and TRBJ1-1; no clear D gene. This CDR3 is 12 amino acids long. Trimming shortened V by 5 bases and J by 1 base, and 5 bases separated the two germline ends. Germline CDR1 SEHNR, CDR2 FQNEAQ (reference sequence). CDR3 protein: CASSTANTEAFF. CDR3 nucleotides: TGTGCCAGCAGCACAGCGAACACTGAAGCTTTCTTT.

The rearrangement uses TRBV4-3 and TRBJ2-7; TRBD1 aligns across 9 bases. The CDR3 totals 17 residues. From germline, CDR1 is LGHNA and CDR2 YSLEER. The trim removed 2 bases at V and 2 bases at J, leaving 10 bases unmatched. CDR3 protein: CASSQLAGTGSPYEQYF. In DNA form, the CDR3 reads TGCGCCAGCAGCCAATTGGCCGGGACAGGGTCTCCCTACGAGCAGTACTTC.

The CDR3 DNA reads as TGTGCCAGCAGCCCCAGGGGACAGGGCTATGAAAAACTGTTTTTT. As protein: CASSPRGQGYEKLFF. V gene TRBV27 combines with J gene TRBJ1-4; 9 nucleotides match TRBD1. CDR3 length equals 15 residues. Germline values: CDR1 MNHEY, CDR2 SMNVEV (reference sequence). Trimming removed 6 bases from V and 6 bases from J; junction bases left unmatched: 8.

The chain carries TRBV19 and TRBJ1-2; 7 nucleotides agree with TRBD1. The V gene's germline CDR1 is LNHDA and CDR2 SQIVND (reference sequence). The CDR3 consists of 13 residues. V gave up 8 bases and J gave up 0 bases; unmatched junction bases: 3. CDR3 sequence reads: CASVDRSNYGYTF. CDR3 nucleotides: TGTGCCAGTGTGGACAGGTCTAACTATGGCTACACCTTC.

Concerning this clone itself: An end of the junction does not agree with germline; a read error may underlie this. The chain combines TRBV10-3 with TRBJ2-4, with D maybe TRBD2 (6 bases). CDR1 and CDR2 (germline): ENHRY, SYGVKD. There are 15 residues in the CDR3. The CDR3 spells CAISESMGAGGTGDF. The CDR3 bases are TGTGCCATCAGTGAGTCTATGGGAGCGGGTGGAACCGGGGACTTC.

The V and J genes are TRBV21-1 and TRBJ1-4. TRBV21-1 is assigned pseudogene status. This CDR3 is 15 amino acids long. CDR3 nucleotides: TGTGCCAGCAGCAAAGTAGGAGCAGCCCCCGGAAAACTGTTTTTT. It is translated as CASSKVGAAPGKLFF.

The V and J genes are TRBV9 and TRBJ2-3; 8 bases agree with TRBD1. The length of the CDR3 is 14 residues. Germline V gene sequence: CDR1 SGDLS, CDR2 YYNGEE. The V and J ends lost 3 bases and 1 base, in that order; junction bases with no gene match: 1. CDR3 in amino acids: CASSGGQGTDTQYF. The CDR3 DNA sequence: TGTGCCAGCAGCGGGGGACAGGGCACAGATACGCAGTATTTT.

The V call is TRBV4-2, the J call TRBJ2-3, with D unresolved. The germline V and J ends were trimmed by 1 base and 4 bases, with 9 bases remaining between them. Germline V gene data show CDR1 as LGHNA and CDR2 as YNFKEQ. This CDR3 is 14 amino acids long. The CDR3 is CASSQGKEPDTQYF. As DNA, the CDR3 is TGTGCCAGCAGCCAAGGGAAGGAGCCAGATACGCAGTATTTT.

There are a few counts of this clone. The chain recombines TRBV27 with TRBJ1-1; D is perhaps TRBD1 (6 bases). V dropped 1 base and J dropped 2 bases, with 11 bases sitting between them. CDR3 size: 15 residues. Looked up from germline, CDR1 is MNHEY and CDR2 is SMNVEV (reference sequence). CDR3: CASSLYSGTNTEAFF. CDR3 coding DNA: TGTGCCAGCAGTTTATATAGTGGGACAAACACTGAAGCTTTCTTT.

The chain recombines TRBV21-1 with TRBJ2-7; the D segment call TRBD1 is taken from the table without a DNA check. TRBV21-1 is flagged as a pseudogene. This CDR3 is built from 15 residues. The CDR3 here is CASSKAGTGSDEQYF. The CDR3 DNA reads TGTGCCAGCAGCAAGGCCGGGACAGGGTCGGACGAGCAGTACTTC.

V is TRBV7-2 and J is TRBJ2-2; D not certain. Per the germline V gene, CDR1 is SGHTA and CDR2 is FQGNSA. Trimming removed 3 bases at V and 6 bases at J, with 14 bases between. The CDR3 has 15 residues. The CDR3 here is CASSFLPGSAGELFF. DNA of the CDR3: TGTGCCAGCAGCTTTCTACCCGGGTCGGCCGGGGAGCTGTTTTTT.

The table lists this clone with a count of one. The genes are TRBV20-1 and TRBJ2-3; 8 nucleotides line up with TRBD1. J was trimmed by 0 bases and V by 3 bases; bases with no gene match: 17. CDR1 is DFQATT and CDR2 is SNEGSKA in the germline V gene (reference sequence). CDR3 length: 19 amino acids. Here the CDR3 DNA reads TGCAGTGCTAGTGGGGCGGGACAGGTACAAATTTCTAGCACAGATACGCAGTATTTT. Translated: CSASGAGQVQISSTDTQYF.